This TCR beta chain appears in the sequencing data of a study of T cell repertoires in cytomegalovirus infection. At the level of the study: Indications came from public TCR beta signatures; they pointed to CMV infection and to a matching HLA type.

The CDR3 spans 15 residues. In germline, CDR1 is MNHEY, CDR2 SVGAGI. The V end was cut by 0 bases, the J end by 8 bases, with 16 bases between. A single record per CDR3 protein comes from TCRdb applying MiXCR to the reads. The sample holds some 500,000 distinct CDR3 sequences, roughly 34% seen once. On this clonotype: Its antigen is as yet unknown.

General study results and limits: The study found HLA-C-restricted CMV-specific TCR beta clonotypes dominating the ex vivo response.

V is TRBV6-5 and J is TRBJ1-2; D not resolved. The TCR was taken from a human donor in good health (CMV status not recorded). Some clones in this sample may be carry-over from other donors' samples. The sample was cultured PBMCs, taken from culture after CMV antigen stimulation. DNA for the CDR3: TGTGCCAGCAGTTACTCGACACAGAGTCTTGGGGGCTACACCTTC. It codes for CASSYSTQSLGGYTF.